The 5 T cell receptor beta chains presented below share a single source sample, sequenced in a study of T-cell memory formation after mild COVID-19. One entry per CDR3 protein, called by TCRdb with MiXCR from the 5' RACE reads. Among 300,000 to 400,000 distinct CDR3 sequences, roughly an eighth were seen once, and the ten largest hold about 22%. The sample consisted of PBMCs or a T cell subset sorted from them (not recorded which). Source of these receptors: a man younger than 35 who had mild COVID-19 (a few samples of this study predate the infection). Cell type and time point are not known.

This clonotype was observed a handful of times. This chain uses TRBV5-1 with TRBJ2-3; TRBD2 matches 8 bases. The CDR3 totals 15 residues. Germline-derived CDR1 and CDR2 are SGHRS and YFSETQ. V shed 4 bases and J 5 bases; nucleotides not matched to a gene: 9. The CDR3 loop reads CASSTRTSHIDTQYF. CDR3 bases: TGCGCCAGCAGCACGAGGACTAGCCACATAGATACGCAGTATTTT. Full variable domain (missing parts from reference TRBV5-1 and TRBJ2-3): KAGVTQTPRYLIKTRGQQVTLSCSPISGHRSVSWYQQTPGQGLQFLFEYFSETQRNKGNFPGRFSGRQFSNSRSEMNVSTLELGDSALYLCASSTRTSHIDTQYFGPGTRLTVL.

The chain couples TRBV21-1 to TRBJ1-1. TRBV21-1 is annotated as a pseudogene. The CDR3 spans 15 residues. CDR3 bases: TGTGCCAGCAGCAAATGTGGCAGGATGAACACTGAAGCTTTCTTT. Its translation: CASSKCGRMNTEAFF.

This chain connects TRBV7-2 to TRBJ2-2, with D hard to call. The CDR3 spans 14 residues. From germline, CDR1 is SGHTA and CDR2 FQGNSA. The V gene lost 4 bases and the J gene lost 3 bases, with 9 bases spanning the gap. CDR3 region: CASSSRLYTGELFF. The DNA for the CDR3 is TGTGCCAGCAGCTCCCGACTGTACACCGGGGAGCTGTTTTTT. The complete variable domain, with remaining parts taken from reference TRBV7-2 and TRBJ2-2, reads GAGVSQSPSNKVTEKGKDVELRCDPISGHTALYWYRQSLGQGLEFLIYFQGNSAPDKSGLPSDRFSAERTGGSVSTLTIQRTQQEDSAVYLCASSSRLYTGELFFGEGSRLTVL.

This clonotype is a singleton in its sample. The chain combines TRBV12-5 with TRBJ2-7; D gene unclear. Germline lookup yields CDR1 LGHNT and CDR2 FRNRAP. The germline V and J ends were trimmed by 6 bases and 3 bases, with 15 bases remaining between them. The CDR3 has 14 amino acids. The CDR3 DNA reads as TGTGCTAGTGGCAGTACTACAAGTTTCTACGAGCAGTACTTC. Its translation is CASGSTTSFYEQYF.

The V call is TRBV6-2 or TRBV6-3, the J call TRBJ1-5; possibly TRBD1 for D (5 bases). The CDR3 consists of 14 residues. The germline V gene has CDR1 MNHEY and CDR2 SVGEGT. Trimming removed 5 bases from V and 3 bases from J, with 11 bases in between. The CDR3 DNA reads as TGTGCCAGCAGTGACCGACAGACCAATCAGCCCCAGCATTTT. Translated: CASSDRQTNQPQHF.